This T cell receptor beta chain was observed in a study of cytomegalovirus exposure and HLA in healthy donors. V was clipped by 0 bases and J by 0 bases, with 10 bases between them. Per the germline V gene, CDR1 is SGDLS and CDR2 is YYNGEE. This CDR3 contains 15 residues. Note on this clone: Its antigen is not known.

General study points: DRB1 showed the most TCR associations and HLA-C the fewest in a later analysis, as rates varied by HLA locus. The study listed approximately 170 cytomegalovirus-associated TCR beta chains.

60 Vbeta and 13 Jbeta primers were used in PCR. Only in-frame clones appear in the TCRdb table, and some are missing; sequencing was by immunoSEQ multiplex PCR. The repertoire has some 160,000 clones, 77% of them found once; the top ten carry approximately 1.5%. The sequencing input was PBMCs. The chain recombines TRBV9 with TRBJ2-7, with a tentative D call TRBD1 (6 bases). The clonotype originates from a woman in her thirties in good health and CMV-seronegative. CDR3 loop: CASSVAGTTSYEQYF. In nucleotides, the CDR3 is TGTGCCAGCAGCGTAGCGGGGACAACCTCCTACGAGCAGTACTTC.